This T cell receptor beta chain was sequenced for a study of blood T cell repertoires in COVID-19. Study-level information: The analysed material was cDNA or gDNA that came from T cells, B-cell-depleted T cells, or PBMCs.

This table comes from immunoSEQ multiplex PCR, and its TCRdb copy is limited to in-frame clones, with some not included. The data contain hundreds of thousands of clones, around 84% of them singletons. This clone has just a few counts. The receptor was isolated from a human donor in a cohort sampled during active COVID-19. Sequencing was done on a sample of peripheral blood.

The CDR3 coding sequence is TGTGCCAGCAGCTACCCCCAGGGGGCGAGTACTGAAGCTTTCTTT. Its protein product is CASSYPQGASTEAFF. The V and J genes are TRBV7-9 and TRBJ1-1; 8 bases fit TRBD1. Trimming took 4 bases from V and 5 from J; bases not matched to a gene: 9. Germline CDR1 SEHNR, CDR2 FQNEAQ (reference sequence). The CDR3 loop spans 15 amino acids.